This record looks at one T cell receptor (beta chain) sequence and its context. Its antigen is not known. Expressed TCRB transcripts got sequenced, as all isolated RNA was reverse transcribed. The data were produced by immunoSEQ multiplex PCR, yet TCRdb's version contains in-frame clones alone and is incomplete. The sample includes hundreds of thousands of clones, 15% of them seen just once. The data derive from a study of beta chain features in type 1 diabetes. Points from the study as a whole: A cDNA-based sequencing approach could over-represent cells with high TCR expression. Short templates might get an advantage during PCR, and this would be equal in patients and controls. In type 1 diabetes patients, VDJ junctions had fewer insertions; deletions at these junctions were more frequent. People with Type 1 diabetes carried modestly yet significantly shorter TCRB CDR3s in all four CD4+ subsets.

V was pared by 3 bases and J by 7 bases, with 11 bases between. CDR1 MDHEN and CDR2 SYDVKM come from the germline V gene. The CDR3 extends over 13 amino acids. The chain is built from TRBV28 and TRBJ2-3; a possible D gene is TRBD1 (5 bases). The clonotype comes from a man between 18 and 35 years old with type 1 diabetes. The material sequenced was naive CD4+ T cells from blood. The CDR3 DNA reads TGTGCCAGCAGTTTTACAGGCTGGAATACGCAGTATTTT. Its translation is CASSFTGWNTQYF.